This is a list of T cell receptor beta chains from one sample in a study of shared clonotypes between healthy human individuals. The method was immunoSEQ multiplex PCR; TCRdb's version includes in-frame clones alone and lacks a portion of them. The sample shows about 2.2 million clones, 85% to 95% of them seen only once. Sequencing used naive CD8+ T cells from PBMCs. The receptors were sampled from a man between 18 and 35 years old in good health. Some clones in this sample may be carry-over from other donors' samples. The CDR3 runs from the conserved cysteine through the conserved F or W. Each record gives: J gene, D gene, V gene, clone size, CDR3 DNA, CDR3 protein. The D gene is left open where the match is weak. Rows may omit the clone size; those that give it use once, few, many or a size class.

TRBJ2-7 | - | TRBV14 | - | TGTGCCAGCAGCCCCCGGACAGGAGGGTCCTACGAGCAGTACTTC | CASSPRTGGSYEQYF
TRBJ1-2 | - | TRBV29-1 | - | TGCAGCGTTGAAGACTCTCAGGAGGACTATGGCTACACCTTC | CSVEDSQEDYGYTF
TRBJ2-1 | - | TRBV7-9 | - | TGTGCCCCGGGGTGGCGTGAGCAGTTCTTC | CAPGWREQFF
TRBJ2-7 | TRBD2 | TRBV13 | - | TGTGCCAGCAGGCTAGGGGCTAGCGGTTCCTACGAGCAGTACTTC | CASRLGASGSYEQYF
TRBJ1-1 | - | TRBV7-9 | - | TGTGCCAGCAGCCCCCCGGGGGGGCGGGACACTGAAGCTTTCTTT | CASSPPGGRDTEAFF
TRBJ1-1 | - | TRBV19 | - | TGTGCCAGTAGTATGGCGACGAACACTGAAGCTTTCTTT | CASSMATNTEAFF
TRBJ1-1 | - | TRBV19 | - | TGTGCCAGTAGTAGTACAATGAACACTGAAGCTTTCTTT | CASSSTMNTEAFF
TRBJ1-1 | TRBD1 | TRBV29-1 | - | TGCAGCGTCCTGACAGGGGGCTGGAATACTGAAGCTTTCTTT | CSVLTGGWNTEAFF
TRBJ2-7 | - | TRBV5-6 | few | TGTGCCAGCAGCAGGGCACAAACCTACGAGCAGTACTTC | CASSRAQTYEQYF
TRBJ1-4 | - | TRBV27 | - | TGTGCCAGCAGTGAGGGACTCACACTGGGGGAAAAACTGTTTTTT | CASSEGLTLGEKLFF
TRBJ2-2 | TRBD1 | TRBV30 | - | TGTGCCTGGTTCGGCCCGGGACAGGGTCGGACCGGGGAGCTGTTTTTT | CAWFGPGQGRTGELFF
TRBJ2-1 | - | TRBV9 | - | TGTGCCAGCAGCTCCAACCGTAATGAGCAGTTCTTC | CASSSNRNEQFF
TRBJ1-1 | - | TRBV19 | once | TGTGCCAGTAGTATAGGCAGGGGCACTGAAGCTTTCTTT | CASSIGRGTEAFF
TRBJ2-7 | - | TRBV28 | - | TGTGCCAGCAGTTTGCCCGGGGACCGCCGGTCCTACGAGCAGTACTTC | CASSLPGDRRSYEQYF
TRBJ1-1 | - | TRBV19 | - | TGTGCCAGTAGAACAGGGCACTTAAAGAACACTGAAGCTTTCTTT | CASRTGHLKNTEAFF
TRBJ1-4 | - | TRBV6-6 | - | TGTGCCACCTCCCAGGGCACAACTAATGAAAAACTGTTTTTT | CATSQGTTNEKLFF
TRBJ2-7 | TRBD1 | TRBV7-9 | - | TGTGCCAGCAGCTTAGGGGGACAGGGTTACGAGCAGTACTTC | CASSLGGQGYEQYF
TRBJ2-3 | TRBD2 | TRBV9 | - | TGTGCCAGCAGCGCGACAAGCGGGAGGGTATCAGATACGCAGTATTTT | CASSATSGRVSDTQYF
TRBJ2-5 | - | TRBV4-3 | - | TGCGCCAGCAGCCAAGATCGGGGACTCTGGAAAGAGACCCAGTACTTC | CASSQDRGLWKETQYF
TRBJ1-2 | - | TRBV27 | - | TGTGCCAGCAGCGTCAAATTTAACTATGGCTACACCTTC | CASSVKFNYGYTF
TRBJ1-2 | - | TRBV19 | - | TGTGCCAGTAGTATTTTCGACAGGACCCAATTATCCACCTTC | CASSIFDRTQLSTF
TRBJ2-7 | - | TRBV28 | - | TGTGCCTGCTCTGGGGACACGGTCTACGAGCAGTACTTC | CACSGDTVYEQYF
TRBJ1-2 | TRBD1 | TRBV28 | - | TGTGCCAGCAGTTTTCAGGACAGGGGCTATGGCTACACCTTC | CASSFQDRGYGYTF
TRBJ1-5 | - | TRBV6-1 | - | TGTGCCAGCAGTGAATCAGACAGGAGTTATAGCAATCAGCCCCAGCATTTT | CASSESDRSYSNQPQHF
TRBJ2-5 | TRBD2 | TRBV4-3 | - | TGCGCCAGCAGCAATAGCGGGCAGCCCGAAGAGACCCAGTACTTC | CASSNSGQPEETQYF
TRBJ1-4 | - | TRBV6-1 | - | TGTGCCAGCAGTGTGGCAGGCCTATCCACTGAAAATGAAAAACTGTTTTTT | CASSVAGLSTENEKLFF
TRBJ2-1 | - | TRBV5-1 | - | TGCGCCAGCAGCATTCGGACAGATCTACTAGTAATCCATGAGCAGTTCTTC | CASSIRTDLLVIHEQFF
TRBJ1-1 | TRBD1 | TRBV28 | - | TGTGCCAGCAGTTGGGACAGGGAAATGAACACTGAAGCTTTCTTT | CASSWDREMNTEAFF
TRBJ2-1 | - | TRBV10-3 | - | TGTGCCATCAGTGGAGTTGTGACACAACAACCCCGGGGTGAGCAGTTCTTC | CAISGVVTQQPRGEQFF
TRBJ1-2 | TRBD1 | TRBV7-9 | - | TGTGCCAGCAGCTTAGCGGGGACAGCTTATGGCTACACCTTC | CASSLAGTAYGYTF
TRBJ2-7 | - | TRBV28 | - | TGTGCCAGCAGTTTCGGGCTGACCCCTAGCTCCTACGAGCAGTACTTC | CASSFGLTPSSYEQYF
TRBJ1-1 | - | TRBV7-9 | - | TGTGCCAGCAGCCCCACCGGGAAAGCTTTCTTT | CASSPTGKAFF
TRBJ1-1 | - | TRBV7-2 | - | TGTGCCAGCAGCTCGACATCGAACACTGAAGCTTTCTTT | CASSSTSNTEAFF
TRBJ2-1 | - | TRBV7-9 | - | TGTGCCAGCAGCTTAGAGGAGGGGAACAATGAGCAGTTCTTC | CASSLEEGNNEQFF
TRBJ2-3 | TRBD2 | TRBV27 | - | TGTGCCAGCTCCACGGTAGCAACCACCCTTGGACTAGCGGGAGGATCAACAGATACGCAGTATTTT | CASSTVATTLGLAGGSTDTQYF
TRBJ2-6 | - | TRBV28 | - | TGTGCCAGCAGTTTTGGTTTAATAAACAGACAGGCCCGAAGCTCTGGGGCCAACGTCCTGACTTTC | CASSFGLINRQARSSGANVLTF
TRBJ2-1 | TRBD2 | TRBV29-1 | - | TGCAGCGTTGAAGAAGAGACTAGCGGTTCTAGCTCCTACAATGAGCAGTTCTTC | CSVEEETSGSSSYNEQFF
TRBJ1-1 | TRBD1 | TRBV5-4 | - | TGTGCCAGCAGCCCCCTAGGACAGGGGAGCACTGAAGCTTTCTTT | CASSPLGQGSTEAFF
TRBJ2-1 | - | TRBV7-9 | - | TGTGCCAGCAGCCCACCTTTGGGGGCGCAAAGCTCCTACAATGAGCAGTTCTTC | CASSPPLGAQSSYNEQFF
TRBJ2-7 | - | TRBV27 | - | TGTGCCAGCAGTAGTCTGACTAGATTGGGTTACGAGCAGTACTTC | CASSSLTRLGYEQYF
TRBJ1-5 | - | TRBV28 | - | TGTGCCAGCAGTTTACGGGGGACTCAGCCCCAGCATTTT | CASSLRGTQPQHF
TRBJ2-7 | TRBD1 | TRBV19 | - | TGTGCCAGTAGACGGGACAGGGACTCCTACGAGCAGTACTTC | CASRRDRDSYEQYF
TRBJ1-2 | - | TRBV19 | - | TGTGCCAGTAGTAGAGGGTCAGGGTACTATGGCTACACCTTC | CASSRGSGYYGYTF
TRBJ2-7 | - | TRBV5-5 | - | TGTGCCAGCAGCTCCGACAGGAACTCCTACGAGCAGTACTTC | CASSSDRNSYEQYF
TRBJ2-2 | TRBD2 | TRBV9 | - | TGTGCCAGCAGTTATTCGGCGGGAGTATCTAACACCGGGGAGCTGTTTTTT | CASSYSAGVSNTGELFF
TRBJ2-5 | - | TRBV29-1 | - | TGCAGCGGCACAGGGTTGGAGACCCAGTACTTC | CSGTGLETQYF
TRBJ2-1 | TRBD2 | TRBV6-5 | few | TGTGCCAGCGGGAGACTAGCGCTGTTCTTC | CASGRLALFF
TRBJ1-4 | - | TRBV11-2 | once | TGTGCCAGCAGCCCAAGCATCCGGGCTAATGAAAAACTGTTTTTT | CASSPSIRANEKLFF
TRBJ2-7 | - | TRBV29-1 | - | TGCAGCGTTGAAGGGGGGGAGAGCCCTCGGTACGAGCAGTACTTC | CSVEGGESPRYEQYF
TRBJ2-1 | - | TRBV9 | - | TGTGCCAGCAGCCCAGGAGGCGGCGTTTACAATGAGCAGTTCTTC | CASSPGGGVYNEQFF
TRBJ1-1 | - | TRBV15 | - | TGTGCCACCAGCAGAGTACGAGAAGGGACTGAAGCTTTCTTT | CATSRVREGTEAFF
TRBJ2-2 | - | TRBV7-9 | - | TGTGCCAGCAGCCCCCCCGCAGGGAGACGGGAGCTGTTTTTT | CASSPPAGRRELFF
TRBJ1-1 | TRBD1 | TRBV28 | - | TGTGCCAGCAGTTTGACAGGGGCTTTGAACACTGAAGCTTTCTTT | CASSLTGALNTEAFF
TRBJ1-4 | - | TRBV7-9 | - | TGTGCCAGCAGCTTCTGGCCACTCGGTGAAAAACTGTTTTTT | CASSFWPLGEKLFF
TRBJ2-7 | TRBD2 | TRBV29-1 | - | TGCAGCGTTGTTGGACTAGCGACCTACGAGCAGTACTTC | CSVVGLATYEQYF
TRBJ1-1 | TRBD1 | TRBV27 | few | TGTGCCAGCAGTGCCCGACAGGGGGCCCAGTCTACGGCTTTCTTT | CASSARQGAQSTAFF
TRBJ2-7 | - | TRBV7-6 | - | TGTGCCAGCAGCTCCTCTATTGGGGCCTACGAGCAGTACTTC | CASSSSIGAYEQYF
TRBJ2-2 | TRBD2 | TRBV7-2 | - | TGTGCCAGCAGCTTATTAGCGGGAGTGACCGGGGAGCTGTTTTTT | CASSLLAGVTGELFF